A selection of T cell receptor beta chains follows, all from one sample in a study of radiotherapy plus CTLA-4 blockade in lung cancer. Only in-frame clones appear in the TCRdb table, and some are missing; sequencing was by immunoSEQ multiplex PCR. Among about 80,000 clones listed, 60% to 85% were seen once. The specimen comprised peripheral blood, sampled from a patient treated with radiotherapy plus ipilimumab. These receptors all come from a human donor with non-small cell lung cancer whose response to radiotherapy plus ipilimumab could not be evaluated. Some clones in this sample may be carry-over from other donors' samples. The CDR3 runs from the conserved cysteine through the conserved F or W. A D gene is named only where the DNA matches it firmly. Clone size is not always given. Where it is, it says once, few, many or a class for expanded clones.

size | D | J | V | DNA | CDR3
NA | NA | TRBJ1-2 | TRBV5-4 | TGTGCCAGCAGCTTGGACAGGGCATATGGCTACACCTTC | CASSLDRAYGYTF
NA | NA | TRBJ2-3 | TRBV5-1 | TGCGCCAGCAGCTTGGGGGGGGCCCGGGGGGCTACCACAGATACGCAGTATTTT | CASSLGGARGATTDTQYF
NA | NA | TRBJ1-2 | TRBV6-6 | TGTGCCAGCAGTTACTCTTGGAGAGACGGCTACACCTTC | CASSYSWRDGYTF
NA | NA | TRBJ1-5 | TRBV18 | TGTGCCAGCTCCAGACGGGACTCCCTCATGGGCAATCAGCCCCAGCATTTT | CASSRRDSLMGNQPQHF
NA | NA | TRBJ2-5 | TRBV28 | TGTGCCAGCAGTTTACAGAACCAAGAGACCCAGTACTTC | CASSLQNQETQYF
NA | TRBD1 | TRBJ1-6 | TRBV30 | TGTGCCTCCGGGACAGGGTCGGTCCTCCACTTT | CASGTGSVLHF
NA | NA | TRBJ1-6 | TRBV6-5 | TGTGCCAGCAGTTACCGGGACTTCTCGGGCCCCCTCCACTTT | CASSYRDFSGPLHF
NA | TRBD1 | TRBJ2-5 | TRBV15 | TGTGCCACCAGCAGAGATGACAGGGGGGCCCAAGAGACCCAGTACTTC | CATSRDDRGAQETQYF
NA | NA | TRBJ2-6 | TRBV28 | TGTGCCAGCAGTCCCCTGGACACTCTCAACGTCCTGACTTTC | CASSPLDTLNVLTF
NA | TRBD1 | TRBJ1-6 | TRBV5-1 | TGCGCCAGCAGCAGGGACAGGGGATATAATTCACCCCTCCACTTT | CASSRDRGYNSPLHF
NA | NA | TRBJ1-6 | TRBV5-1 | TGCGCCAGCAGCTTCGACAGTCGCGCCTCCCATAATTCACCCCTCCACTTT | CASSFDSRASHNSPLHF
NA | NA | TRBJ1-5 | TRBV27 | TGTGCCAGCGACCCCCCGGGGCAGCCCCAGCATTTT | CASDPPGQPQHF
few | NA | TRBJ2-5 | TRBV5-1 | TGCGCCAGCAGCTCCACCTCCCGCCTAGGGGGAGAGACCCAGTACTTC | CASSSTSRLGGETQYF
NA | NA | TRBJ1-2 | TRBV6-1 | TGTGCCAGCACCGGGACATTTGATGGCTACACCTTC | CASTGTFDGYTF
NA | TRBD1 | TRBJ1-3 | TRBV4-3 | TGCGCCAGCAGCCAAGCCCCGTCAGGGGGAACCATATATTTT | CASSQAPSGGTIYF
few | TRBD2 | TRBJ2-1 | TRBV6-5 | TGTGCCAGCCAACGGGGGGGCTTCGGGGAGCAGTTCTTC | CASQRGGFGEQFF
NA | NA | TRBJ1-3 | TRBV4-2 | TGTGCCAGCAGCCAAGATGGGCCAGGAAACACCATATATTTT | CASSQDGPGNTIYF
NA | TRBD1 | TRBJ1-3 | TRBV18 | TGTGCCAGCTCACCTCAGGACAGGGGGCAAGGAAACACCATATATTTT | CASSPQDRGQGNTIYF
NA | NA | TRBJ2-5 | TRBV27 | TGTGCCAGCAGCCACCATAGTATCGAAGAGACCCAGTACTTC | CASSHHSIEETQYF
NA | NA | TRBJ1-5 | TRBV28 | TGTGCCAGCAGTCCGGCCCTGACTCCTGGGTTGGGTCAGCCCCAGCATTTT | CASSPALTPGLGQPQHF
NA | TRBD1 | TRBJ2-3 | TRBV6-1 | TGTGCCAGCAGTGAAGCGCTAGGACAGGGTTCAGATACGCAGTATTTT | CASSEALGQGSDTQYF
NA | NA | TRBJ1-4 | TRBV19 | TGTGCTACGTCACGCGCAGCGGGTGAAAAACTGTTTTTT | CATSRAAGEKLFF
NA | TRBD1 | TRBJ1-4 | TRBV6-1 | TGTGCCAGCAGTGTTCCCGGGACAGGTGAAAAACTGTTTTTT | CASSVPGTGEKLFF
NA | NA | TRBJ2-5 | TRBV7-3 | TGTGCCACCCGACGGGTGGCAGAGACCCAGTACTTC | CATRRVAETQYF
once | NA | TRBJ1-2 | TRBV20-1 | TGCAGCGCCCCGGGGTATGGCTACACCTTC | CSAPGYGYTF
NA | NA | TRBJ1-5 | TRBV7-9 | TGTGCCAGCAGCAATACGGACAGTAGCAATCAGCCCCAGCATTTT | CASSNTDSSNQPQHF
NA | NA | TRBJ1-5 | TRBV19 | TGTGCCAGTACACCCTTAGGCAGGAGCAATCAGCCCCAGCATTTT | CASTPLGRSNQPQHF
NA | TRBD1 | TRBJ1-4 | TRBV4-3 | TGCGCCAGCAGCCCCACAGGGGCTGTAGATGAAAAACTGTTTTTT | CASSPTGAVDEKLFF
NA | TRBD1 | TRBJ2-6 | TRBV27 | TGTGCCAGCAGTGGGACAGGGTTCAACTCTGGGGCCAACGTCCTGACTTTC | CASSGTGFNSGANVLTF
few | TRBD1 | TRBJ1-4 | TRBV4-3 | TGCGCCAGCAGCCAAGATGGGACAGGTCGGGATGAAAAACTGTTTTTT | CASSQDGTGRDEKLFF
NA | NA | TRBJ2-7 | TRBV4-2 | TGTGCCAGCAGCCAAGACGGCTCAGGCTACGAGCAGTACTTC | CASSQDGSGYEQYF
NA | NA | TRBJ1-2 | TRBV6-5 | TGTGCCAGCAGTCCCATTAGCGGGAGTTATGGCTACACCTTC | CASSPISGSYGYTF
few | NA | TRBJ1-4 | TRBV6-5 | TGTGCCAGCAGTTCGGGACATCTGGCAACTAATGAAAAACTGTTTTTT | CASSSGHLATNEKLFF
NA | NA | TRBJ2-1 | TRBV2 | TGTGCCAGCAGTTTCGACACTGGCGAGCAGTTCTTC | CASSFDTGEQFF
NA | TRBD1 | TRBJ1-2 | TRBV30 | TGTGCCCCGAGGGGGCTCCCAACCGGGGCCTCTCCTTCTCAAGGCTACACCTTC | CAPRGLPTGASPSQGYTF
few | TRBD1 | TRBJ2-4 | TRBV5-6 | TGTGCCAGCAGCATAGGGACAGAAAACATTCAGTACTTC | CASSIGTENIQYF
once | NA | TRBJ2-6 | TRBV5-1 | TGCGCCAGCAGCTTGAACAGCCACTCTGGGGCCAACGTCCTGACTTTC | CASSLNSHSGANVLTF
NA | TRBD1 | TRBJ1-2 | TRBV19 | TGTGCCAGTAGTATGGGACAGGTCGGCTATGGCTACACCTTC | CASSMGQVGYGYTF
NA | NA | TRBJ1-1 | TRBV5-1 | TGCGCCAGCAGCGGGGGGGGTTTCGACACTGAAGCTTTCTTT | CASSGGGFDTEAFF
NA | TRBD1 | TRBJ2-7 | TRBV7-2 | TGTGCCAGCAGCTTAACTCGGGACAGGGTCGACGAGCAGTACTTC | CASSLTRDRVDEQYF
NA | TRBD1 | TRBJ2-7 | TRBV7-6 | TGTGCCAGCAGCTTAGCTGGGACAGTACCCTCCTACGAGCAGTACTTC | CASSLAGTVPSYEQYF
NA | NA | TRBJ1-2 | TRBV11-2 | TGTGCCAGCAGCCCGTCGGGTGGTTGGTATGGCTACACCTTC | CASSPSGGWYGYTF
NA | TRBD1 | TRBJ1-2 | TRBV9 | TGTGCCAGCAGCGTAGGAGTGGCAGGGGGTGGCTACACCTTC | CASSVGVAGGGYTF
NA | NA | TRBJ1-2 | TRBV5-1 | TGCGCCAGCAGCCCCGGAGCTAACTATGGCTACACCTTC | CASSPGANYGYTF
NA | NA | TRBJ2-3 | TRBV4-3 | TGCGCCAGCAGCCAAGATACGGCACAGATTCCTAGCACAGATACGCAGTATTTT | CASSQDTAQIPSTDTQYF
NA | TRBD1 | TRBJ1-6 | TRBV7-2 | TGTGCCAGCAGCACCGGGACAGGGGATAATTCACCCCTCCACTTT | CASSTGTGDNSPLHF
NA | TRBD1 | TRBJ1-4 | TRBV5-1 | TGCGCCAGCAGCTTACAGGGGGCTAATGAAAAACTGTTTTTT | CASSLQGANEKLFF
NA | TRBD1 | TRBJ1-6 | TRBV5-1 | TGCGCCAGCAGCTCGGGACAGGGTAATTCACCCCTCCACTTT | CASSSGQGNSPLHF
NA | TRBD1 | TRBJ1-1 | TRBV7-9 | TGTGCCAGCAGCGAAAGGGGGACAGTAATGAACACTGAAGCTTTCTTT | CASSERGTVMNTEAFF
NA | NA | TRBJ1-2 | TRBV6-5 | TGTGCCAGCAGTGGGCGAGCTCCCTATGGCTACACCTTC | CASSGRAPYGYTF
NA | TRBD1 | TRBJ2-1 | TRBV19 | TGTGCCAGTAGGGACAGGGGTCGACCCAGCTCCTACAATGAGCAGTTCTTC | CASRDRGRPSSYNEQFF
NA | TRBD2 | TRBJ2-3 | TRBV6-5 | TGTGCCAGCATAGCTAGCGGGGGGGCCAGAGATACGCAGTATTTT | CASIASGGARDTQYF